This T cell receptor beta chain was sequenced during a study of beta chain features in type 1 diabetes (dated 2018 in TCRdb). Regarding the complete study: Mean age, gender distribution, total cell number and subset yield were not different between patients and healthy donors. A total of approximately 110,000,000 sorted cells were examined across all samples, and a strong correlation was observed between cell number per subset and RNA yield. In the study, TCRB repertoires of sorted circulating CD4+ T cell subsets from recently diagnosed type 1 diabetes patients were compared with those of matched healthy donors. Regulatory and stem cell-like memory subsets were isolated from only 8 patients and roughly 8 healthy donors, whereas naive and central memory subsets came from all 30 or so donors. Points the paper makes about the study in general: The naive, central memory and regulatory TCRB repertoires appeared to resemble one another more closely among patients than among healthy donors. Patients with type 1 diabetes made fewer insertions and deleted more nucleotides at VDJ recombination sites, implying thymic rearrangement abnormalities. Because cDNA rather than genomic DNA was sequenced, highly expressing activated cells could have been over-represented, although no difference in activation and CD3 levels was found between groups. A moderate but significant shortening of TCRB CDR3 length was observed in type 1 diabetes patients in all four CD4+ subsets. PCR might favor shorter templates, but patient and control samples were amplified and corrected together, so any skew would affect both groups equally. Because small numbers of individuals were included in the HLA sub-analyses, any influence of HLA type on TCRB rearrangement was left unresolved.

The High Capacity cDNA Reverse Transcription Kit was used to reverse transcribe all of the isolated RNA, meaning that expressed TCRB transcripts were what got sequenced. Naive, central memory and regulatory T cell samples underwent deep immunoSEQ sequencing, averaging around 4 million total reads per sample. After sorted cells were lysed in RLT buffer, RNA was extracted with DNase-treated RNeasy Micro or Mini kits, with the choice depending on cell number. Each cell subset was processed on its own to prevent cross-contamination, while patient and healthy donor samples were processed together. TCRB sequences were amplified from cDNA with the immunoSEQ multiplex PCR, producing 87-bp fragments spanning the CDR3 region. Amplicons were sequenced on the Illumina HiSeq platform. As for the original processing: Synthetic template baselines were used to correct PCR bias computationally, reads within Hamming distance 2 were collapsed, and singletons that could not be merged were discarded. Reads were aligned against IMGT to assign V, D and J genes, CDR3 length and insertions or deletions at six rearrangement sites. Clonotype counts were normalized to sorted cell number within each subset before computing true diversity and Gini coefficients with the tcR R package. The overlap coefficient, calculated on TCRB nucleotide sequences, was used to quantify repertoire sharing. Out-of-frame TCRB sequences from naive cells were analyzed to stand in for the pre-selection repertoire. The source is immuneACCESS, and TCRdb retained only in-frame sequences with V and J called. Part of the clones is not carried over; for the studies checked, unresolved V genes explain less than half of this, and the remainder is unexplained. That table supplies the V and J calls and clone size; D and trimming were determined from the DNA. The sample has around 450,000 clones on record, roughly 11% of them singletons. Around 0.05% of the sample is in the top ten clones.

From each donor, a single peripheral blood sample of roughly 0.11 L on average was drawn into heparinised tubes. A BD FACSAria II was used to sort naive, central memory, regulatory and stem cell-like memory CD4+ T cells with a panel that included CD45RO, CCR7, CD25, CD127, CD95 and CD27. Purity was above 95% for every sorted population. PBMCs were isolated right away by Lymphoprep density gradient centrifugation and were stained directly, without culture. So that batch effects would be minimized, each experiment stained and sorted samples in pairs, pairing one healthy donor with one patient. V lost 4 bases and J lost 1 base, and the count of bases not matched to a germline gene is 9. The CDR3 sequence holds 16 residues, the cysteine and phenylalanine included. CDR3 DNA only is kept here, 48 bases in frame from base 1. The CDR1 and CDR2 encoded by the germline V gene are MGHRA and YSYEKL. This clone was detected a few times. There is no known antigen for this receptor. Per-base qualities were not stored, and no clone one base away is much larger.

This clonotype was sampled from a woman under 30 in good health. The chain was built from TRBV4-1 and TRBJ1-1, and 7 junction bases match TRBD1. The specimen was naive CD4+ T cells from blood. The cell subset or site label, as the study defines it: true naive CD4+ T cells. DNA sequence: TGCGCCAGCAGCCTACAGGACAGGCAAGCGAACACTGAAGCTTTCTTT. It translates to CASSLQDRQANTEAFF.